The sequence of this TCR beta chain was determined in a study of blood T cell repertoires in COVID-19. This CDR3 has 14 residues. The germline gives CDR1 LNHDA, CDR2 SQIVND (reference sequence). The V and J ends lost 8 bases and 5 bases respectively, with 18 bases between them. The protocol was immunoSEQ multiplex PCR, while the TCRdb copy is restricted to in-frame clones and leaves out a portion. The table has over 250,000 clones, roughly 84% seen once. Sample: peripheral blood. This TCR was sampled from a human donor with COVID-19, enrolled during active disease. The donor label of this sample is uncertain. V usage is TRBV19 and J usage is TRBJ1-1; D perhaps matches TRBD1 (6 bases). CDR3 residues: CASGPQGRGTEAFF. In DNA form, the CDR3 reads TGTGCCAGTGGCCCCCAGGGGAGGGGAACTGAAGCTTTCTTT.